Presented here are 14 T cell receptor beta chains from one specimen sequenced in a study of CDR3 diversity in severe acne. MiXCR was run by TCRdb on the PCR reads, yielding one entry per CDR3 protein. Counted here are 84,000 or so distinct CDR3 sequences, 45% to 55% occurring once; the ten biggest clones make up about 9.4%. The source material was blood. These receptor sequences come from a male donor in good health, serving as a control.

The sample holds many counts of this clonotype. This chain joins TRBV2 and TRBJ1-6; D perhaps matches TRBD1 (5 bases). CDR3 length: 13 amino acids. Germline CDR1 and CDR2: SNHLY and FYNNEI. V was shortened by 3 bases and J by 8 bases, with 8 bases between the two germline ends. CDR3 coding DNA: TGTGCCAGCAGTGAGCAAGGGGATTCACCCCTCCACTTT. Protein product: CASSEQGDSPLHF. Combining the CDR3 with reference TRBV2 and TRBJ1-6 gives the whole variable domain EPEVTQTPSHQVTQMGQEVILRCVPISNHLYFYWYRQILGQKVEFLVSFYNNEISEKSEIFDDQFSVERPDGSNFTLKIRSTKLEDSAMYFCASSEQGDSPLHFGNGTRLTVT.

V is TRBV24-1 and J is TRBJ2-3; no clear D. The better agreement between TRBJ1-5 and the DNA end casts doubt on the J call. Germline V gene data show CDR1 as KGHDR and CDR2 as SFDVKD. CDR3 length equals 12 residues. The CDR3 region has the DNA TGTGCCACCAGTGATCCTCAAACATTCCAGCATTTT. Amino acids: CATSDPQTFQHF.

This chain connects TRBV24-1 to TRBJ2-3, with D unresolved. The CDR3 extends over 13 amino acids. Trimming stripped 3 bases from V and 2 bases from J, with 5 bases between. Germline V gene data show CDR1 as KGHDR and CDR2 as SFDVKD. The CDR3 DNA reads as TGTGCCACCAGTGATGATAACACAGATACGCAGTATTTT. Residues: CATSDDNTDTQYF.

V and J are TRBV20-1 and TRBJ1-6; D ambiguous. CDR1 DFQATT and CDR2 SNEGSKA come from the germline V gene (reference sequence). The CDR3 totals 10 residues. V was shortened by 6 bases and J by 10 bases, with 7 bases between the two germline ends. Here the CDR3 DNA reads TGCAGTGCACCGAGATCACCCCTCCACTTT. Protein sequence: CSAPRSPLHF.

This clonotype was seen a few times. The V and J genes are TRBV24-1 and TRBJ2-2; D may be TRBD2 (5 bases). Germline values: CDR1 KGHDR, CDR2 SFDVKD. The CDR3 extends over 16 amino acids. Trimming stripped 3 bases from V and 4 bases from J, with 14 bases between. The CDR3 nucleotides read TGTGCCACCAGTGATAAGAGGCTAGCCGCCACCGGGGAGCTGTTTTTT. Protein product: CATSDKRLAATGELFF.

Here the CDR3 DNA reads TGCAGCGTTGGGGACACCCAGGGATATCAGCCCCAGCATTTT. Its protein product is CSVGDTQGYQPQHF. The chain combines TRBV29-1 with TRBJ1-5, with D perhaps matching TRBD1 (6 bases). Trimming stripped 4 bases from V and 5 bases from J, with 15 bases between. CDR1 and CDR2 (germline): SQVTM, ANQGSEA. The CDR3 consists of 14 residues. Drawing the rest from reference TRBV29-1 and TRBJ1-5, the complete variable domain is SAVISQKPSRDICQRGTSLTIQCQVDSQVTMMFWYRQQPGQSLTLIATANQGSEATYESGFVIDKFPISRPNLTFSTLTVSNMSPEDSSIYLCSVGDTQGYQPQHFGDGTRLSIL.

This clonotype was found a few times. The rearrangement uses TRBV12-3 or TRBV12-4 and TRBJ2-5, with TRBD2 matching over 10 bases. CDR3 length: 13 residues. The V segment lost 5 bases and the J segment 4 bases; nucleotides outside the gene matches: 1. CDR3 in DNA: TGTGCCAGCAGTGCTAGCGGGAGAGAGACCCAGTACTTC. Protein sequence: CASSASGRETQYF.

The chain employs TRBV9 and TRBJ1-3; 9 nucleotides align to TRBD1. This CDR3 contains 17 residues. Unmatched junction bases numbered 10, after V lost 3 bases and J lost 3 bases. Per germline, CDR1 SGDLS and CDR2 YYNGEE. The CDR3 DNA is TGTGCCAGCAGCGCCCAAACCGGGACAGGGTATGGAAACACCATATATTTT. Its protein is CASSAQTGTGYGNTIYF.

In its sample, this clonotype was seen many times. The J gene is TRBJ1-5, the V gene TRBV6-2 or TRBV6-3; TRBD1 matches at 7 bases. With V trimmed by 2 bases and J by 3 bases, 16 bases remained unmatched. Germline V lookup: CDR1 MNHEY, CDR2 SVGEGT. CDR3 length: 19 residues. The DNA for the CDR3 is TGTGCCAGCAGTTACGTTCAGGGGAGCCTCAGGGGGGTCAATCAGCCCCAGCATTTT. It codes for CASSYVQGSLRGVNQPQHF.

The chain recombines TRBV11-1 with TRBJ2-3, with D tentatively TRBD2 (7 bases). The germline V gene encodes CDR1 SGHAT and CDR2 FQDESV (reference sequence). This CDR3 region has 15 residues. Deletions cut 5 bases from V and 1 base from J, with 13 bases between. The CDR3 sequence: CASSPKGGRTDTQYF. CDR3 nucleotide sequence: TGTGCCAGCAGCCCGAAGGGGGGGCGCACAGATACGCAGTATTTT.

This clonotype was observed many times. DNA for the CDR3: TGTGCCAGCAGTCCGGGAACTTCAGCGGGAGTCTTCTACGAGCAGTACTTC. Residues: CASSPGTSAGVFYEQYF. The genes are TRBV27 and TRBJ2-7; 8 nucleotides agree with TRBD2. The V segment lost 5 bases and the J segment 3 bases; nucleotides outside the gene matches: 15. There are 17 residues in the CDR3. Germline lookup yields CDR1 MNHEY and CDR2 SMNVEV (reference sequence).

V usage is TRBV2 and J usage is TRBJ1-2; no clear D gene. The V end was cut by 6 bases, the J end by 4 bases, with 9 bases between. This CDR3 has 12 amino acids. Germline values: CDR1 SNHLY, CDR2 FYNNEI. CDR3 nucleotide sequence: TGTGCCAGCAGCACCCAGGCCTATGGCTACACCTTC. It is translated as CASSTQAYGYTF.

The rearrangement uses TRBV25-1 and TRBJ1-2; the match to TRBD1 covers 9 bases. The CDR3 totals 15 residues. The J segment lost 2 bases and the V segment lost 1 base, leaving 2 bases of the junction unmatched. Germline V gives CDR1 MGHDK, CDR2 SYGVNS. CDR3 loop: CASSELGTGNYGYTF. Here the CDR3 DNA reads TGTGCCAGCAGTGAATTGGGGACAGGGAACTATGGCTACACCTTC.

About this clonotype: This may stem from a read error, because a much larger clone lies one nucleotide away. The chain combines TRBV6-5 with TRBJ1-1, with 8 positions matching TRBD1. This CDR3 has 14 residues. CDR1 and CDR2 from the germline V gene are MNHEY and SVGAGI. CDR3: CASSYGGPGGAVTF. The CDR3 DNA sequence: TGTGCCAGCAGTTACGGTGGTCCAGGGGGCGCGGTTACATTT.